Following are 26 T cell receptor beta chains from one sample sequenced in a study of blood T cell repertoires in COVID-19. TCRdb's table, derived via immunoSEQ multiplex PCR, lists solely in-frame clones and lacks some. The profile shows about 110,000 clones, around 88% of them singletons. The sequenced sample was peripheral blood. Receptor source: a middle-aged man with active or convalescent COVID-19.

The chain recombines TRBV11-2 with TRBJ2-7; D is perhaps TRBD1 (5 bases). Germline loops: CDR1 SGHAT, CDR2 FQNNGV. This CDR3 comprises 15 residues. V was pared by 7 bases and J by 1 base, with 17 bases between. The chain's CDR3 is CASNPLGQGSYEQYF. CDR3 DNA: TGTGCCAGCAATCCCCTGGGGCAGGGATCCTACGAGCAGTACTTC.

This rearrangement joins TRBV18 to TRBJ1-4; possibly TRBD1 for D (6 bases). CDR1 is KGHSH, CDR2 LQKENI, per germline. This CDR3 region has 16 residues. Trimming stripped 2 bases from V and 5 bases from J, with 15 bases between. In DNA, the CDR3 is TGTGCCAGCTCACCAAGGATCTTACAGGGAAATGAAAAACTGTTTTTT. Translated, it gives CASSPRILQGNEKLFF.

V gene TRBV7-9 combines with J gene TRBJ1-1, with D perhaps matching TRBD1 (5 bases). Trimming removed 5 bases from V and 1 base from J, with 14 bases in between. CDR1 and CDR2 from the germline V gene are SEHNR and FQNEAQ (reference sequence). The length of the CDR3 is 15 residues. CDR3 loop: CASSPLEGSNTEAFF. The CDR3 coding sequence is TGTGCCAGCAGCCCCTTGGAGGGGTCGAACACTGAAGCTTTCTTT.

CDR3 in DNA: TGTGCCAGCAGTCTACCCACCGGGACAGGGTATAATTCACCCCTCCACTTT. Protein: CASSLPTGTGYNSPLHF. This chain links TRBV28 with TRBJ1-6, with TRBD1 matching 9 bases. The germline CDR1 and CDR2 sequences are MDHEN and SYDVKM. The CDR3 loop spans 17 amino acids. The V segment lost 5 bases and the J segment 4 bases; nucleotides outside the gene matches: 9.

The chain uses TRBV10-1 and TRBJ2-1, with TRBD2 matching over 11 bases. The CDR3 is 20 residues long. The V segment lost 0 bases and the J segment 4 bases; nucleotides outside the gene matches: 14. Germline assignment: CDR1 WNHNN and CDR2 SYGVQD (reference sequence). Written as DNA, the CDR3 is TGCGCCAGCAGTGAGTCGACGGGAGTAGCGGGAGGGGGCGAGTACAATGAGCAGTTCTTC. It translates to CASSESTGVAGGGEYNEQFF.

The chain carries TRBV6-6 and TRBJ1-5, with D tentatively TRBD1 (5 bases). Germline loops: CDR1 MNHNY, CDR2 SVGAGI (reference sequence). There are 13 residues in the CDR3. Trimming removed 6 bases at V and 5 bases at J, with 11 bases between. The CDR3: CASSRDSYQPQHF. The CDR3 DNA follows: TGTGCCAGCAGCCGTGACAGTTATCAGCCCCAGCATTTT.

CDR3 nucleotide sequence: TGTGCCAGCAGCTTATGGGACGCGGGGACAGGACCCTCTGGAAACACCATATATTTT. Protein product: CASSLWDAGTGPSGNTIYF. V usage is TRBV7-9 and J usage is TRBJ1-3; the match to TRBD1 covers 8 bases. This CDR3 spans 19 amino acids. V was pared by 2 bases and J by 0 bases, with 12 bases of the junction left unmatched. Germline V lookup: CDR1 SEHNR, CDR2 FQNEAQ (reference sequence).

The gene calls are TRBV30 and TRBJ1-4; TRBD1 matches 11 bases. Germline trimming cut 4 bases from V and 8 bases from J; bases unmatched to any gene: 6. The CDR3 is 14 amino acids. Germline lookup yields CDR1 GTSNPN and CDR2 SVGIG (reference sequence). The CDR3 loop is CAWTRDRGAEKLFF. CDR3 nucleotides: TGTGCCTGGACCAGGGACAGGGGGGCGGAAAAACTGTTTTTT.

The genes are TRBV6-2 or TRBV6-3 and TRBJ2-3; TRBD2 matches 9 bases. Germline V lookup: CDR1 MNHEY, CDR2 SVGEGT. Trimming took 6 bases from V and 0 from J; bases not matched to a gene: 7. This CDR3 spans 16 amino acids. CDR3 in amino acids: CASSPLAGSSTDTQYF. The CDR3 DNA is TGTGCCAGCAGCCCTCTAGCGGGATCTAGCACAGATACGCAGTATTTT.

This chain connects TRBV19 to TRBJ1-1, with 8 bases that match TRBD1. CDR1 and CDR2 (germline): LNHDA, SQIVND (reference sequence). After removal of 7 bases from V and 5 bases from J, the junction contained 6 bases not matched to a gene. The CDR3 is made up of 13 amino acids. CDR3 residues: CASIGQGGTEAFF. CDR3 coding DNA: TGTGCCAGTATCGGACAGGGAGGGACTGAAGCTTTCTTT.

This sequence joins TRBV30 and TRBJ1-4; maybe TRBD1 (6 bases). Trimming took 3 bases from V and 6 from J, leaving 11 bases between them. The CDR3 is 13 amino acids. From germline, CDR1 is GTSNPN and CDR2 SVGIG (reference sequence). For the CDR3, the DNA is TGTGCCTGGAGGCCAGGGGCTTATGAAAAACTGTTTTTT. Its translation is CAWRPGAYEKLFF.

V and J are TRBV5-8 and TRBJ1-1; no definite D call. In germline, CDR1 is SGHTS, CDR2 YDEGEE. V was trimmed by 4 bases and J by 4 bases, leaving 20 bases between them. This CDR3 contains 16 residues. The CDR3 is CASSRNTGGLITEAFF. In DNA, the CDR3 is TGTGCCAGCAGCAGAAACACCGGAGGGTTGATCACTGAAGCTTTCTTT.

The chain uses TRBV4-1 and TRBJ1-4; the match to TRBD1 covers 7 bases. This CDR3 is built from 16 residues. The V segment lost 0 bases and the J segment 9 bases; nucleotides outside the gene matches: 10. Germline CDR1 MGHRA, CDR2 YSYEKL. The CDR3 bases are TGCGCCAGCAGCCAAGAATTAGAAGGGGGCAAGAAAAAACTGTTTTTT. It is translated as CASSQELEGGKKKLFF.

V and J are TRBV19 and TRBJ1-2; TRBD1 matches 7 bases. The CDR3 consists of 13 residues. Germline lookup yields CDR1 LNHDA and CDR2 SQIVND (reference sequence). This chain's CDR3 is CAASGQTNYGYTF. CDR3 nucleotide sequence: TGTGCTGCGTCGGGACAGACTAACTATGGCTACACCTTC.

The genes are TRBV7-9 and TRBJ2-1, with 14 bases that match TRBD2. With V trimmed by 5 bases and J by 9 bases, 9 bases remained unmatched. Germline V gives CDR1 SEHNR, CDR2 FQNEAQ (reference sequence). The CDR3 runs 16 residues. The CDR3 sequence is CASSPQTSGRGSEQFF. The CDR3 DNA is TGTGCCAGCAGCCCCCAGACTAGCGGGAGGGGATCTGAGCAGTTCTTC.

The sample holds a few counts of this clone. This chain uses TRBV12-3 or TRBV12-4 with TRBJ2-7, with D unresolved. This CDR3 comprises 12 residues. V was trimmed by 2 bases and J by 5 bases, leaving 7 bases between them. The CDR3 reads CASSLNGHEQYF. CDR3 coding DNA: TGTGCCAGCAGTTTAAATGGCCACGAGCAGTACTTC.

A few counts support this clone. The rearrangement joins TRBV25-1 to TRBJ2-6; D remains ambiguous. The CDR3 totals 13 residues. Germline V CDR1 and CDR2: MGHDK, SYGVNS. Between the trimmed V and J ends, which lost 6 bases and 0 bases, there was a span of 3 bases. The CDR3 DNA follows: TGTGCCAGCAGCGTCTCTGGGGCCAACGTCCTGACTTTC. Translating gives CASSVSGANVLTF.

This clone is deemed large. V gene TRBV2 combines with J gene TRBJ2-1; 7 bases map to TRBD2. J lost 1 base, V lost 5 bases, and 14 bases had no gene match. The germline V gene has CDR1 SNHLY and CDR2 FYNNEI. There are 18 residues in the CDR3. The CDR3, as DNA: TGTGCCAGCAGTCCTCTCTATGGGGAGGGAGAGTCCTACAATGAGCAGTTCTTC. Its protein is CASSPLYGEGESYNEQFF. The whole variable domain, filled in from reference TRBV2 and TRBJ2-1, reads EPEVTQTPSHQVTQMGQEVILRCVPISNHLYFYWYRQILGQKVEFLVSFYNNEISEKSEIFDDQFSVERPDGSNFTLKIRSTKLEDSAMYFCASSPLYGEGESYNEQFFGPGTRLTVL.

Only a few counts were recorded for this clone. This sequence joins TRBV19 and TRBJ1-1; D is perhaps TRBD1 (6 bases). The CDR3 sequence is 14 residues long. Trimming shortened V by 5 bases and J by 4 bases, and 14 bases separated the two germline ends. CDR1 and CDR2 (germline): LNHDA, SQIVND (reference sequence). CDR3 loop: CASSQNRDLTEAFF. DNA for the CDR3: TGTGCCAGTAGTCAAAACAGGGATCTCACTGAAGCTTTCTTT.

The J gene is TRBJ1-2, the V gene TRBV2, with TRBD1 as a possible D gene (6 bases). CDR3 length: 16 residues. Germline values: CDR1 SNHLY, CDR2 FYNNEI. V lost 0 bases to trimming and J lost 4 bases, with 15 bases between them. The CDR3 loop is CASSEAGDIGSYGYTF. The CDR3 nucleotides read TGTGCCAGCAGTGAAGCGGGGGACATAGGGAGCTATGGCTACACCTTC.

The chain combines TRBV19 with TRBJ1-5; D uncertain. CDR1 is LNHDA, CDR2 SQIVND, per germline (reference sequence). The CDR3 has 12 residues. The V end lost 3 bases, the J end lost 4 bases, and 4 bases lay between the germline ends. The CDR3 nucleotides are TGTGCCAGTAGTATCACTAATCAGCCCCAGCATTTT. Translating it yields CASSITNQPQHF.

The chain recombines TRBV19 with TRBJ2-1; maybe TRBD1 (5 bases). The V end lost 5 bases, the J end lost 0 bases, and 14 bases lay between the germline ends. CDR3 length: 16 residues. Germline loops: CDR1 LNHDA, CDR2 SQIVND (reference sequence). CDR3 sequence: CASSGAGSNSYNEQFF. CDR3 DNA: TGTGCCAGTAGTGGGGCAGGTTCTAACTCCTACAATGAGCAGTTCTTC. The full variable domain, completed using reference TRBV19 and TRBJ2-1, is DGGITQSPKYLFRKEGQNVTLSCEQNLNHDAMYWYRQDPGQGLRLIYYSQIVNDFQKGDIAEGYSVSREKKESFPLTVTSAQKNPTAFYLCASSGAGSNSYNEQFFGPGTRLTVL.

The genes are TRBV3-1 (or the pseudogene TRBV3-2) and TRBJ2-1; 8 nucleotides agree with TRBD2. Trimming cost V 4 bases and J 6 bases; bases outside gene matches: 5. Germline CDR1 reads LGHDT; CDR2 reads YNNKEL (reference sequence). The CDR3 extends over 14 amino acids. CDR3 protein: CASSRREVSNEQFF. The CDR3 DNA reads as TGTGCCAGCAGCCGGCGGGAGGTTAGCAATGAGCAGTTCTTC.

This sequence joins TRBV2 and TRBJ2-7; 7 nucleotides match TRBD2. This CDR3 spans 11 amino acids. The germline V gene encodes CDR1 SNHLY and CDR2 FYNNEI. With V trimmed by 10 bases and J by 3 bases, 3 bases remained unmatched. The CDR3 DNA follows: TGTGCCACGGGACTACTCTACGAGCAGTACTTC. It yields the protein CATGLLYEQYF.

The J gene is TRBJ2-1, the V gene TRBV28; 15 nucleotides line up with TRBD2. V trimming: 6 bases; J trimming: 8 bases; junction bases outside the gene matches: 11. CDR3 size: 17 residues. Germline V gene data show CDR1 as MDHEN and CDR2 as SYDVKM. CDR3 coding DNA: TGTGCCAGCAGCCCGCCGGGACTAGCGGGAGGTAGGGATGAGCAGTTCTTC. Amino acid sequence: CASSPPGLAGGRDEQFF.

The chain carries TRBV6-6 and TRBJ2-1; 11 nucleotides align to TRBD2. The junction had 4 bases not matched to a gene; V was cut back by 5 bases and J by 4 bases. Germline V gene sequence: CDR1 MNHNY, CDR2 SVGAGI (reference sequence). The length of the CDR3 is 15 residues. CDR3 nucleotide sequence: TGTGCCAGCAGTAAACTAGCGGGAGTATACAATGAGCAGTTCTTC. Residues: CASSKLAGVYNEQFF.